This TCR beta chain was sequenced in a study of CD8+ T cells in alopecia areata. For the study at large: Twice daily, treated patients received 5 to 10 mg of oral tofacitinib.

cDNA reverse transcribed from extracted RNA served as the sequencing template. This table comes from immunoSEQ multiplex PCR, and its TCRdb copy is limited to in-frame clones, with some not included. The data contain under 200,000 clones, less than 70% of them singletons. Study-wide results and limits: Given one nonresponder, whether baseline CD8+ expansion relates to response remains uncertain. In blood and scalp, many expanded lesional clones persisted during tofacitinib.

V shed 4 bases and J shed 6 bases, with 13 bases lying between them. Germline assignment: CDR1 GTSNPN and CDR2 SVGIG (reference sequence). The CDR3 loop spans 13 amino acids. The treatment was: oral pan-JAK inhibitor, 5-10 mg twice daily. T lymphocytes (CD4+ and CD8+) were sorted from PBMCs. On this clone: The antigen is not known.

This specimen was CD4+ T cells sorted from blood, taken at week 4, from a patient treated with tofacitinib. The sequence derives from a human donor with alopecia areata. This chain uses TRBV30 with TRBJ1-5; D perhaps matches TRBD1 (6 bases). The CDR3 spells CAWNGGHGQPQHF. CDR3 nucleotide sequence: TGTGCCTGGAATGGGGGGCATGGTCAGCCCCAGCATTTT.